Below are 14 T cell receptor beta chains sequenced from a single sample in a study of blood T cell repertoires in COVID-19. Only in-frame clones appear in the TCRdb table, and some are missing; sequencing was by immunoSEQ multiplex PCR. This sample has about 69,000 clones, with around 87% found just once. Sequencing was performed on peripheral blood. All receptors derive from a man in his fifties with acute or convalescent COVID-19.

The chain couples TRBV6-5 to TRBJ1-3; 7 nucleotides line up with TRBD1. The V and J ends lost 6 bases and 7 bases, in that order; junction bases with no gene match: 12. The CDR3 loop spans 15 amino acids. Germline lookup yields CDR1 MNHEY and CDR2 SVGAGI. The CDR3 loop reads CASRTGTGSFNTIYF. Here the CDR3 DNA reads TGTGCCAGCAGGACAGGGACGGGTTCGTTTAACACCATATATTTT.

V gene TRBV7-9 combines with J gene TRBJ2-7; D is possibly TRBD2 (6 bases). Trimming removed 3 bases at V and 4 bases at J, with 16 bases between. Germline CDR1 is SEHNR and CDR2 is FQNEAQ (reference sequence). The CDR3 has 15 residues. The DNA of the CDR3 is TGTGCCAGCAGCTTTGACGACATCGGAGGGTACGAGCAGTACTTC. Its translation is CASSFDDIGGYEQYF.

The gene calls are TRBV7-2 and TRBJ1-1; D gene unclear. Germline CDR1 and CDR2: SGHTA and FQGNSA. The V end lost 2 bases, the J end lost 0 bases, and 10 bases lay between the germline ends. The CDR3 runs 15 residues. CDR3 amino acids: CASSLWATLNTEAFF. The DNA for the CDR3 is TGTGCCAGCAGCTTATGGGCCACACTGAACACTGAAGCTTTCTTT. The full variable domain, rest sourced from reference TRBV7-2 and TRBJ1-1, is GAGVSQSPSNKVTEKGKDVELRCDPISGHTALYWYRQSLGQGLEFLIYFQGNSAPDKSGLPSDRFSAERTGGSVSTLTIQRTQQEDSAVYLCASSLWATLNTEAFFGQGTRLTVV.

The V gene is TRBV7-6, the J gene TRBJ2-7, with 7 bases aligning to TRBD1. CDR1 is SGHVS, CDR2 FNYEAQ, per germline. With 1 base clipped from V and 2 bases from J, the junction kept 2 bases outside the gene matches. This CDR3 spans 14 amino acids. CDR3 nucleotides: TGTGCCAGCAGCTTAGGGGACAGTACCTACGAGCAGTACTTC. This sequence encodes CASSLGDSTYEQYF.

The chain carries TRBV12-5 and TRBJ1-5, with D perhaps TRBD1 (5 bases). Between the trimmed V and J ends, which lost 6 bases and 5 bases, there was a span of 11 bases. Germline V lookup: CDR1 LGHNT, CDR2 FRNRAP. The CDR3 length is 13 residues. The CDR3 spells CASGTDSYQPQHF. The DNA for the CDR3 is TGTGCTAGTGGCACAGACAGTTATCAGCCCCAGCATTTT.

This clone was seen just once. V is TRBV18 and J is TRBJ2-5, with D unclear. The CDR3 extends over 14 amino acids. The ends were cut back, 2 bases at V and 5 bases at J, with 12 bases in the middle. Germline-derived CDR1 and CDR2 are KGHSH and LQKENI. Here the CDR3 DNA reads TGTGCCAGCTCACCATCCGGGTTGAGGGAGACCCAGTACTTC. Translating gives CASSPSGLRETQYF. Drawing the rest from reference TRBV18 and TRBJ2-5, the complete variable domain is NAGVMQNPRHLVRRRGQEARLRCSPMKGHSHVYWYRQLPEEGLKFMVYLQKENIIDESGMPKERFSAEFPKEGPSILRIQQVVRGDSAAYFCASSPSGLRETQYFGPGTRLLVL.

This clone was seen a handful of times. The chain has TRBV6-5 and TRBJ1-3; D remains unclear. The V gene's germline CDR1 is MNHEY and CDR2 SVGAGI. The length of the CDR3 is 14 residues. V lost 8 bases to trimming and J lost 2 bases, with 13 bases between them. CDR3 in DNA: TGTGCCAGCTCTACAGTTGGGCCTGGAAACACCATATATTTT. This codes for CASSTVGPGNTIYF.

This clone was counted between two and nine times. This rearrangement joins TRBV9 to TRBJ2-1; D remains ambiguous. V lost 0 bases, J lost 0 bases, and 7 bases lay in between. Germline V gene data show CDR1 as SGDLS and CDR2 as YYNGEE. The CDR3 contains 15 residues. CDR3 amino acids: CASSVGPVSYNEQFF. Here the CDR3 DNA reads TGTGCCAGCAGCGTAGGCCCGGTCTCCTACAATGAGCAGTTCTTC.

V gene TRBV9 combines with J gene TRBJ1-2; TRBD1 agrees at 9 bases. Looked up from germline, CDR1 is SGDLS and CDR2 is YYNGEE. The CDR3 sequence is 16 residues long. The V segment lost 3 bases and the J segment 0 bases; nucleotides outside the gene matches: 6. The CDR3 loop reads CASSALRQGANYGYTF. The CDR3 region has the DNA TGTGCCAGCAGCGCGCTTCGACAGGGGGCTAACTATGGCTACACCTTC.

This clone was picked up a small number of times. The rearrangement links TRBV6-5 to TRBJ1-5, with a tentative D call TRBD1 (5 bases). The CDR3 is 16 residues long. Germline V gives CDR1 MNHEY, CDR2 SVGAGI. V lost 0 bases and J 5 bases, leaving 14 bases between the germline ends. The CDR3 sequence: CASSYSTAKGHQPQHF. The CDR3 coding sequence is TGTGCCAGCAGTTACTCGACGGCGAAGGGGCATCAGCCCCAGCATTTT.

V is TRBV3-1 (or the pseudogene TRBV3-2) and J is TRBJ2-7; D is ambiguous. The CDR3 runs to 14 residues. Trimming shortened V by 0 bases and J by 1 base, and 7 bases separated the two germline ends. Germline CDR1 reads LGHDT; CDR2 reads YNNKEL (reference sequence). The CDR3 reads CASSQDPVSYEQYF. As DNA, the CDR3 is TGTGCCAGCAGCCAAGATCCCGTATCCTACGAGCAGTACTTC.

The chain carries TRBV6-5 and TRBJ1-4; 12 bases map to TRBD1. The germline V gene encodes CDR1 MNHEY and CDR2 SVGAGI. Losses at the gene ends were 8 bases for V and 10 bases for J; bases not matched to a gene: 5. The CDR3 loop spans 13 amino acids. The CDR3 is CASQGQGAGKLFF. In DNA form, the CDR3 reads TGTGCCAGCCAGGGACAGGGGGCAGGAAAACTGTTTTTT.

This sequence joins TRBV25-1 and TRBJ2-1; the match to TRBD2 covers 8 bases. This CDR3 spans 16 amino acids. Germline assignment: CDR1 MGHDK and CDR2 SYGVNS. The CDR3 sequence: CTSRVSASGFVNEQFF. In DNA form, the CDR3 reads TGTACCTCCAGGGTCTCGGCTAGCGGGTTCGTTAATGAGCAGTTCTTC.

This clone was picked up one time. The V call is TRBV3-1 (or the pseudogene TRBV3-2), the J call TRBJ1-2, with 7 bases lining up with TRBD1. The CDR3 covers 13 residues. Trimming at V came to 4 bases and at J to 4 bases, leaving 3 bases not matched to a gene. CDR1 and CDR2 (germline): LGHDT, YNNKEL (reference sequence). CDR3 protein: CASSPGTAYGYTF. Here the CDR3 DNA reads TGTGCCAGCAGCCCCGGGACAGCCTATGGCTACACCTTC.